This T cell receptor beta chain comes out of a study of cytomegalovirus exposure and HLA in healthy donors. Study observations and caveats: Most TCR sequences were uncommon, yet certain public TCRs appeared in many donors. Reports indicated that the classifier achieved high specificity and sensitivity in diagnosing cytomegalovirus status.

Note on this clone: What it recognizes is unknown.

The data were produced by immunoSEQ multiplex PCR, yet TCRdb's version contains in-frame clones alone and is incomplete. This table holds about 220,000 clones, around 88% found once. The receptor's source is a woman under 30 in good health and CMV-seronegative. Sequencing input: PBMCs.

Here the CDR3 reads CASSQGAGLAGSQQYF. In nucleotides, the CDR3 is TGTGCCAGCAGCCAAGGGGCGGGACTAGCGGGATCCCAGCAGTACTTC. The genes are TRBV14 and TRBJ2-7; 13 nucleotides align to TRBD2. CDR1 and CDR2 (germline): SGHDN, FVKESK. The length of the CDR3 is 16 residues. With 1 base clipped from V and 8 bases from J, the junction kept 8 bases outside the gene matches. The variable domain in full, completed from reference TRBV14 and TRBJ2-7, reads EAGVTQFPSHSVIEKGQTVTLRCDPISGHDNLYWYRRVMGKEIKFLLHFVKESKQDESGMPNNRFLAERTGGTYSTLKVQPAELEDSGVYFCASSQGAGLAGSQQYFGPGTRLTVT.